Listed below are T cell receptor beta chains from one sample, sequenced in a study of blood T cell repertoires in COVID-19. The table came from immunoSEQ multiplex PCR; TCRdb's copy has only in-frame clones and leaves some out. The sample gives 150,000 or so clones, around four fifths of which show up once; less than 3.5% is in the top ten. Input material: peripheral blood. These receptors were obtained from a woman aged 60 to 75 with acute or convalescent COVID-19. The CDR3 runs from the conserved cysteine through the conserved F or W. Fields, in order: V gene, D gene, J gene, clone size, CDR3 length, CDR3 protein, CDR3 DNA. D genes are given only for firm matches. Only part of the rows carry a size: once, few, many, or a class if the clone is expanded.

>TRBV28|NA|TRBJ1-6|NA|15
CASSLGWTANSPLHF
TGTGCCAGCAGTTTAGGCTGGACAGCTAATTCACCCCTCCACTTT
>TRBV4-2|NA|TRBJ2-2|NA|15
CASSQKTGIAGELFF
TGTGCCAGCAGCCAAAAAACAGGGATCGCCGGGGAGCTGTTTTTT
>TRBV6-5|TRBD1|TRBJ1-4|once|13
CASQGGGDEKLFF
TGTGCCAGCCAAGGGGGCGGGGATGAAAAACTGTTTTTT
>TRBV25-1|NA|TRBJ1-5|NA|16
CASSDGLRGGNQPQHF
TGTGCCAGCAGTGATGGCCTCCGGGGGGGCAATCAGCCCCAGCATTTT
>TRBV5-1|TRBD1|TRBJ2-7|NA|15
CASSTGQGSVYEQYF
TGCGCCAGCAGCACCGGACAGGGGAGCGTTTACGAGCAGTACTTC
>TRBV14|TRBD2|TRBJ2-7|NA|15
CASSQLSGGAYEQYF
TGTGCCAGCAGCCAACTTAGCGGGGGAGCCTACGAGCAGTACTTC
>TRBV5-5|NA|TRBJ2-5|NA|11
CASSFGETQYF
TGTGCCAGCAGCTTCGGAGAGACCCAGTACTTC
>TRBV19|NA|TRBJ2-1|NA|17
CASSAGVWESSYNEQFF
TGTGCCAGTAGTGCCGGGGTCTGGGAGAGCTCCTACAATGAGCAGTTCTTC
>TRBV5-1|NA|TRBJ1-2|NA|14
CASSFSDVNYGYTF
TGCGCCAGCAGCTTCTCAGATGTTAACTATGGCTACACCTTC
>TRBV7-2|NA|TRBJ2-1|NA|13
CASTIREGYEQFF
TGTGCCAGCACCATCCGAGAGGGCTATGAGCAGTTCTTC
>TRBV19|NA|TRBJ1-5|NA|15
CASRSPQGRNQPQHF
TGTGCCAGTAGATCCCCTCAGGGGAGAAATCAGCCCCAGCATTTT
>TRBV18|TRBD2|TRBJ2-3|NA|19
CASSTGNLLAGSRTDTQYF
TGTGCCAGCTCAACAGGAAATTTGCTAGCGGGGTCCCGCACAGATACGCAGTATTTT
>TRBV9|NA|TRBJ2-1|NA|15
CASSPSRLSRGEQFF
TGTGCCAGCAGCCCCTCGAGGCTTAGCCGGGGTGAGCAGTTCTTC
>TRBV5-1|TRBD1|TRBJ1-5|NA|18
CASSNGTGGPISNQPQHF
TGCGCCAGCAGCAACGGGACAGGGGGTCCTATAAGCAATCAGCCCCAGCATTTT
>TRBV6-5|NA|TRBJ1-1|NA|15
CASSSWTDGNTEAFF
TGTGCCAGCAGTTCATGGACAGATGGGAACACTGAAGCTTTCTTT
>TRBV19|NA|TRBJ2-5|NA|15
CASSLSRQGGETQYF
TGTGCCAGTAGTCTATCCCGACAGGGAGGAGAGACCCAGTACTTC
>TRBV28|NA|TRBJ1-5|few|18
CASSAGYITNDSNQPQHF
TGTGCCAGCAGCGCGGGATATATTACTAACGATAGCAATCAGCCCCAGCATTTT
>TRBV6-2/TRBV6-3|NA|TRBJ1-2|NA|13
CASSLAVSVGYTF
TGTGCCAGCAGTTTGGCAGTTTCAGTTGGCTACACCTTC
>TRBV6-5|TRBD1|TRBJ1-4|NA|15
CASSFRTGSNEKLFF
TGTGCCAGCAGTTTTCGGACAGGGTCTAATGAAAAACTGTTTTTT
>TRBV19|TRBD1|TRBJ1-1|NA|15
CATQIGNRGNTEAFF
TGTGCCACCCAGATTGGGAACAGGGGGAACACTGAAGCTTTCTTT
>TRBV11-3|TRBD1|TRBJ1-6|NA|16
CASSQDRPLEDSPLHF
TGTGCCAGCAGCCAGGACAGGCCCCTTGAAGATTCACCCCTCCACTTT
>TRBV7-9|NA|TRBJ2-7|NA|15
CASSLRRGVVYEQYF
TGTGCCAGCAGCTTACGTCGGGGTGTGGTTTACGAGCAGTACTTC